The rows below give T cell receptor beta chains drawn from one sample of a study of T cell responses to AZD1222 COVID-19 vaccine. Data came from immunoSEQ multiplex PCR; TCRdb stores just in-frame clones and leaves some out. The sample consists of about 56,000 clones, roughly 88% of them appearing once. Sequences were derived from peripheral blood, sampled on day 0 of AZD1222 vaccination. The source is an adult in good health. Each CDR3 is given with its conserved first and last residue. D genes are given only for firm matches. The listing skips clone size in some rows; elsewhere it reads once, few, many or a size class.

CASSRDDRGTEAFF,TGTGCCAGCAGCCGCGACGACAGGGGCACTGAAGCTTTCTTT,TRBV3-1/TRBV3-2,TRBD1,14,TRBJ1-1,.
CASSLSGARETQYF,TGTGCCAGCAGCTTATCGGGGGCGCGGGAGACCCAGTACTTC,TRBV11-2,.,14,TRBJ2-5,.
CASSLWGADYNSPLHF,TGTGCCAGCAGTTTATGGGGGGCGGACTATAATTCACCCCTCCACTTT,TRBV27,.,16,TRBJ1-6,few
CASSAYRGEQYF,TGTGCCAGCAGTGCCTACAGGGGCGAGCAGTACTTC,TRBV28,TRBD1,12,TRBJ2-7,.
CASSLHAGFASSYNSPLHF,TGTGCCAGCAGTTTACATGCGGGTTTCGCAAGCTCCTATAATTCACCCCTCCACTTT,TRBV27,.,19,TRBJ1-6,.
CASSRQVGGSSPLHF,TGTGCCAGCAGTAGACAAGTGGGGGGTAGTTCACCCCTCCACTTT,TRBV6-5,.,15,TRBJ1-6,.
CASSVELCPPLHF,TGTGCCAGCAGCGTAGAATTATGTCCACCCCTCCACTTT,TRBV9,.,13,TRBJ1-6,.
CASSLDRAGELFF,TGTGCCAGCAGCTTGGACAGGGCCGGGGAGCTGTTTTTT,TRBV11-2,TRBD1,13,TRBJ2-2,.
CASGRGAYEQYF,TGTGCCAGCGGCAGGGGTGCCTACGAGCAGTACTTC,TRBV5-5,.,12,TRBJ2-7,.
CASSQERAFPKYF,TGTGCCAGCAGCCAAGAAAGGGCCTTCCCCAAGTACTTC,TRBV14,.,13,TRBJ2-7,.
CASSKTSGGYNEQFF,TGTGCCAGCAGCAAGACTAGCGGGGGATACAATGAGCAGTTCTTC,TRBV7-9,TRBD2,15,TRBJ2-1,.
CASSQDPGSGVDTQYF,TGTGCCAGCAGCCAAGATCCAGGGTCGGGGGTAGATACGCAGTATTTT,TRBV4-2,.,16,TRBJ2-3,.
CASSPGLGRSTDTQYF,TGTGCCAGTAGTCCAGGACTAGGACGTAGCACAGATACGCAGTATTTT,TRBV19,TRBD2,16,TRBJ2-3,.
CASSLGAGDNEQFF,TGTGCCAGCAGTCTTGGGGCGGGGGACAATGAGCAGTTCTTC,TRBV5-6,TRBD2,14,TRBJ2-1,.
CASSQEESGSNQPQHF,TGTGCCAGCAGCCAAGAAGAGTCCGGGAGCAATCAGCCCCAGCATTTT,TRBV4-2,.,16,TRBJ1-5,.
CASSPRDRTETGELFF,TGTGCCAGTAGTCCGAGGGATCGGACAGAGACCGGGGAGCTGTTTTTT,TRBV19,.,16,TRBJ2-2,once
CASSGQASLSYEQYF,TGTGCCAGCAGCGGACAGGCAAGCCTCTCCTACGAGCAGTACTTC,TRBV7-6,TRBD1,15,TRBJ2-7,few
CASSEKLAGGPTDTQYF,TGTGCCAGCAGCGAAAAACTAGCGGGGGGGCCGACAGATACGCAGTATTTT,TRBV9,TRBD2,17,TRBJ2-3,.
CAISASPTGVIDEQYF,TGTGCCATCAGTGCGAGCCCGACAGGCGTAATTGACGAGCAGTACTTC,TRBV10-3,.,16,TRBJ2-7,.
CASSVAMNTEAFF,TGTGCCAGCAGCGTAGCGATGAACACTGAAGCTTTCTTT,TRBV9,.,13,TRBJ1-1,.
CASKLQAGGLIEQFF,TGTGCCAGCAAACTACAAGCGGGGGGGCTGATTGAGCAGTTCTTC,TRBV28,TRBD2,15,TRBJ2-1,.
CATRQGPGTEAFF,TGTGCCACCCGACAGGGACCGGGGACTGAAGCTTTCTTT,TRBV6-4,TRBD1,13,TRBJ1-1,.
CASSPDEGRLANEKLFF,TGTGCCAGCAGCCCCGACGAGGGGAGGTTAGCGAATGAAAAACTGTTTTTT,TRBV4-2,.,17,TRBJ1-4,few
CASSQGPGPSENEQFF,TGTGCCAGCTCACAGGGTCCGGGCCCGTCCGAAAATGAGCAGTTCTTC,TRBV18,.,16,TRBJ2-1,.
CSVEVPKQFF,TGCAGCGTTGAGGTCCCGAAGCAGTTCTTC,TRBV29-1,.,10,TRBJ2-1,.